The 26 T cell receptor beta chains below were found in one sample sequenced in a study of CD8 T cells in Susac syndrome. Random hexamers were used to reverse transcribe the RNA input (about 0.5 to 1 ug). Via MiXCR, TCRdb re-called the immunoSEQ multiplex PCR reads, giving one row per CDR3 protein. Altogether approximately 120,000 distinct CDR3 sequences are present, just under 95% being singletons, with the ten largest covering approximately 0.12%. The sequenced sample consisted of CD8+ T cells from PBMCs. Receptors originate from a human donor in good health.

The chain uses TRBV3-1 and TRBJ2-6; no clear D gene. The CDR3 runs to 15 residues. Trimming took off 0 bases at V and 6 bases at J, with 9 bases between the two ends. Germline CDR1 reads LGHDT; CDR2 reads YNNKEL (reference sequence). The CDR3 DNA is TGTGCCAGCAGCCAAGATGGAAGATCGGCCAACGTCCTGACTTTC. This gives the protein CASSQDGRSANVLTF.

The CDR3 DNA reads TGTGCCAGCAGCTTAAATCGAGAGACCCAGTACTTC. Amino acid sequence: CASSLNRETQYF. This rearrangement joins TRBV7-9 to TRBJ2-5; D is undetermined. The CDR3 has 12 amino acids. Per germline, CDR1 SEHNR and CDR2 FQNEAQ (reference sequence). Trimming took off 2 bases at V and 4 bases at J, with 5 bases between the two ends. Using reference TRBV7-9 and TRBJ2-5 for the parts outside the CDR3, the full variable domain is DTGVSQNPRHKITKRGQNVTFRCDPISEHNRLYWYRQTLGQGPEFLTYFQNEAQLEKSRLLSDRFSAERPKGSFSTLEIQRTEQGDSAMYLCASSLNRETQYFGPGTRLLVL.

The J gene is TRBJ2-1, the V gene TRBV4-3; tentative D call: TRBD1 (5 bases). Trimming left V 3 bases short and J 10 bases short, with 13 bases between. Germline V gene lookup returns CDR1 LGHNA and CDR2 YSLEER. CDR3 length: 13 residues. DNA for the CDR3: TGCGCCAGCAGCCAGGGCCAGGGCGTAGAGCAGTTCTTC. Its translation is CASSQGQGVEQFF.

This clonotype was seen just once. The chain is built from TRBV6-2 or TRBV6-3 and TRBJ1-1; D uncertain. Trimming removed 4 bases at V and 0 bases at J, with 9 bases between. Per the germline V gene, CDR1 is MNHEY and CDR2 is SVGEGT. The CDR3 runs to 14 residues. The CDR3 here is CASSLVGLNTEAFF. CDR3 DNA sequence: TGTGCCAGCAGTTTAGTCGGCCTGAACACTGAAGCTTTCTTT.

The rearrangement uses TRBV3-1 and TRBJ2-7; D call uncertain. Trimming removed 4 bases from V and 0 bases from J, with 4 bases in between. The CDR3 is made up of 12 amino acids. The germline CDR1 and CDR2 sequences are LGHDT and YNNKEL (reference sequence). CDR3 sequence reads: CASSPGSYEQYF. CDR3 DNA: TGTGCCAGCAGCCCCGGCTCCTACGAGCAGTACTTC.

This chain links TRBV14 with TRBJ2-6, with D uncertain. This CDR3 contains 16 residues. Germline CDR1 is SGHDN and CDR2 is FVKESK. V was shortened by 8 bases and J by 2 bases, with 16 bases between the two germline ends. The CDR3 loop reads CASGPLGPPGANVLTF. The DNA of the CDR3 is TGTGCCAGCGGACCGCTGGGCCCCCCTGGGGCCAACGTCCTGACTTTC.

The V and J genes are TRBV3-1 and TRBJ2-5; TRBD2 aligns across 11 bases. This CDR3 has 16 amino acids. The junction had 2 bases not matched to a gene; V was cut back by 0 bases and J by 2 bases. From germline, CDR1 is LGHDT and CDR2 YNNKEL (reference sequence). CDR3 DNA sequence: TGTGCCAGCAGCCAAGATACTAGCGGGGGACAAGAGACCCAGTACTTC. This codes for CASSQDTSGGQETQYF.

The chain combines TRBV20-1 with TRBJ2-1; D is possibly TRBD1 (5 bases). The V gene's germline CDR1 is DFQATT and CDR2 SNEGSKA (reference sequence). CDR3 length equals 14 residues. V was cut by 3 bases and J by 4 bases, with 13 bases left in between. The CDR3 DNA reads as TGCAGTGCTAGCCCGCCGCCAGGGTACAATGAGCAGTTCTTC. Encoded protein: CSASPPPGYNEQFF.

The table lists this clonotype with a few counts. V usage is TRBV5-4 and J usage is TRBJ2-1; D remains ambiguous. CDR3 length equals 10 residues. Trimming took off 5 bases at V and 4 bases at J, with 1 base between the two ends. Germline V lookup: CDR1 SGHNT, CDR2 YYREEE (reference sequence). CDR3 sequence reads: CASRYNEQFF. Written as DNA, the CDR3 is TGTGCCAGCAGGTACAATGAGCAGTTCTTC.

This chain uses TRBV29-1 with TRBJ1-3; D is undetermined. Trimming left V 3 bases short and J 0 bases short, with 9 bases between. The germline CDR1 and CDR2 sequences are SQVTM and ANQGSEA. The CDR3 spans 14 residues. CDR3 region: CSVEGRASGNTIYF. CDR3 nucleotides: TGCAGCGTTGAGGGGAGGGCCTCTGGAAACACCATATATTTT. The full variable domain, in which reference TRBV29-1 and TRBJ1-3 provide the parts outside the CDR3, is SAVISQKPSRDICQRGTSLTIQCQVDSQVTMMFWYRQQPGQSLTLIATANQGSEATYESGFVIDKFPISRPNLTFSTLTVSNMSPEDSSIYLCSVEGRASGNTIYFGEGSWLTVV.

This sequence joins TRBV6-2 or TRBV6-3 and TRBJ2-5; TRBD2 is a possible D gene (5 bases). Between the trimmed V and J ends, which lost 4 bases and 5 bases, there was a span of 17 bases. The CDR3 covers 15 residues. Germline V gene lookup returns CDR1 MNHEY and CDR2 SVGEGT. The CDR3: CASSLKRWRGETQYF. CDR3 nucleotide sequence: TGTGCCAGCAGTTTGAAGCGGTGGCGAGGGGAGACCCAGTACTTC.

CDR3 sequence: CASSQDISRAGAYNEQFF. In DNA, the CDR3 is TGTGCCAGCAGCCAAGATATATCTAGGGCGGGAGCCTACAATGAGCAGTTCTTC. This chain connects TRBV3-1 to TRBJ2-1; TRBD2 matches 7 bases. The junction had 10 bases not matched to a gene; V was cut back by 0 bases and J by 2 bases. There are 18 residues in the CDR3. Germline V gene sequence: CDR1 LGHDT, CDR2 YNNKEL (reference sequence).

This rearrangement joins TRBV3-1 to TRBJ1-1; no definite D call. Germline CDR1 is LGHDT and CDR2 is YNNKEL (reference sequence). Trimming pared 1 base from V and 3 bases from J, leaving 9 bases between. The CDR3 sequence is 14 residues long. The CDR3 DNA sequence: TGTGCCAGCAGCCAAGTCGAGGGTTACACTGAAGCTTTCTTT. Protein sequence: CASSQVEGYTEAFF.

The chain employs TRBV20-1 and TRBJ1-1; D unresolved. Per the germline V gene, CDR1 is DFQATT and CDR2 is SNEGSKA (reference sequence). Trimming took 3 bases from V and 8 from J, leaving 13 bases between them. The CDR3 runs 12 residues. The CDR3 nucleotides read TGCAGTGCTAGGGGTCAGCGGCTGGAAGCTTTCTTT. Its translation: CSARGQRLEAFF.

The rearrangement joins TRBV29-1 to TRBJ2-7; no firm D call. Germline assignment: CDR1 SQVTM and CDR2 ANQGSEA. Trimming left V 5 bases short and J 3 bases short, with 8 bases between. This CDR3 spans 11 amino acids. This chain's CDR3 is CSVTKGYEQYF. In DNA form, the CDR3 reads TGCAGCGTTACGAAGGGCTACGAGCAGTACTTC.

This chain uses TRBV12-3 or TRBV12-4 with TRBJ2-7; no firm D call. The CDR3 length is 12 residues. The V end lost 4 bases, the J end lost 7 bases, and 11 bases lay between the germline ends. In DNA form, the CDR3 reads TGTGCCAGCAGTTCAGTGGTTAAAGAGCAGTACTTC. It yields the protein CASSSVVKEQYF.

The rearrangement links TRBV6-1 to TRBJ1-3; D not resolved. Germline V gives CDR1 MNHNS, CDR2 SASEGT. This CDR3 contains 16 residues. V was cut by 6 bases and J by 0 bases, with 15 bases left in between. The CDR3 is CASRGPGRVSGNTIYF. CDR3 bases: TGTGCCAGCAGAGGCCCCGGGAGGGTCTCTGGAAACACCATATATTTT.

CDR3 DNA: TGTGCCAGCAGTTCCCAACCGGGAGGCTACACCTTC. Residues: CASSSQPGGYTF. This sequence joins TRBV12-3 or TRBV12-4 and TRBJ1-2; D uncertain. The CDR3 consists of 12 residues. V was trimmed by 4 bases and J by 8 bases, leaving 11 bases between them.

This rearrangement joins TRBV15 to TRBJ2-2, with D possibly being TRBD1 or TRBD2 (5 bases each). The CDR3 runs to 14 residues. Looked up from germline, CDR1 is LNHNV and CDR2 is YYDKDF (reference sequence). V shed 3 bases and J shed 2 bases, with 7 bases lying between them. CDR3 residues: CATSRGDNTGELFF. The CDR3 coding sequence is TGTGCCACCAGCAGGGGGGATAACACCGGGGAGCTGTTTTTT.

This rearrangement joins TRBV6-1 to TRBJ1-5; D not resolved. Germline V gene lookup returns CDR1 MNHNS and CDR2 SASEGT. Trimming left V 3 bases short and J 5 bases short, with 8 bases between. The CDR3 loop spans 13 amino acids. Here the CDR3 DNA reads TGTGCCAGCAGTGACCGGCGGCATCAGCCCCAGCATTTT. Its protein is CASSDRRHQPQHF.

This sequence joins TRBV7-3 and TRBJ2-3, with D perhaps TRBD2 (6 bases). The CDR3 has 15 residues. Germline V gene lookup returns CDR1 SGHTA and CDR2 FQGTGA. Trimming took 4 bases from V and 0 from J, leaving 11 bases between them. This CDR3 is CASSSYGGSTDTQYF. The CDR3 DNA is TGTGCCAGCAGCTCTTACGGGGGTAGCACAGATACGCAGTATTTT.

The chain recombines TRBV2 with TRBJ1-5, with 9 bases lining up with TRBD1. Germline trimming cut 2 bases from V and 7 bases from J; bases unmatched to any gene: 6. The CDR3 contains 15 residues. CDR1 is SNHLY and CDR2 is FYNNEI in the germline V gene. CDR3 bases: TGTGCCAGCAGTGAAATGGGGACAGGGACCCAGCCCCAGCATTTT. Translated: CASSEMGTGTQPQHF.

The rearrangement joins TRBV7-3 to TRBJ2-1; D might be TRBD1 (5 bases). CDR3 length: 14 residues. V was pared by 6 bases and J by 7 bases, with 16 bases between. Germline V lookup: CDR1 SGHTA, CDR2 FQGTGA. The CDR3 DNA is TGTGCCAGCAGGGATAGGGGAAAGCGAAATGAGCAGTTCTTC. As protein: CASRDRGKRNEQFF.

The CDR3 protein is CASIPRRGEQETQYF. The DNA of the CDR3 is TGTGCCAGCATCCCCCGGAGGGGTGAGCAAGAGACCCAGTACTTC. The chain employs TRBV7-8 and TRBJ2-5, with a possible D match to TRBD2 (6 bases). The CDR3 runs 15 residues. The germline V gene has CDR1 SGHVS and CDR2 FQNEAQ. V lost 7 bases to trimming and J lost 2 bases, with 17 bases between them.

The rearrangement joins TRBV7-6 to TRBJ2-2, with TRBD1 matching 10 bases. This CDR3 contains 15 residues. V was pared by 5 bases and J by 4 bases, with 4 bases of the junction left unmatched. Per the germline V gene, CDR1 is SGHVS and CDR2 is FNYEAQ. The CDR3 spells CASSGGQGGTGELFF. CDR3 DNA: TGTGCCAGCAGCGGCGGACAGGGGGGCACCGGGGAGCTGTTTTTT. Looking up the rest from reference TRBV7-6 and TRBJ2-2 gives the full variable domain: GAGVSQSPRYKVTKRGQDVALRCDPISGHVSLYWYRQALGQGPEFLTYFNYEAQQDKSGLPNDRFSAERPEGSISTLTIQRTEQRDSAMYRCASSGGQGGTGELFFGEGSRLTVL.

The chain links TRBV7-9 to TRBJ1-1; weak D call: TRBD1 (5 bases). Germline V CDR1 and CDR2: SEHNR, FQNEAQ (reference sequence). The CDR3 runs 15 residues. V was pared by 5 bases and J by 1 base, with 14 bases between. The CDR3 coding sequence is TGTGCCAGCAGCCCTGGGGGGGGTCGGAACACTGAAGCTTTCTTT. This gives the protein CASSPGGGRNTEAFF. Filled out from reference TRBV7-9 and TRBJ1-1, the complete variable domain reads DTGVSQNPRHKITKRGQNVTFRCDPISEHNRLYWYRQTLGQGPEFLTYFQNEAQLEKSRLLSDRFSAERPKGSFSTLEIQRTEQGDSAMYLCASSPGGGRNTEAFFGQGTRLTVV.